This TCR beta chain comes out of a study of shared clonotypes between healthy human individuals. As for the study in general: Aged between 18 and 49, the donors were two women and a few men.

V gave up 5 bases and J gave up 7 bases; unmatched junction bases: 10. CDR1 is SGHTA, CDR2 FQGNSA, per germline. The CDR3 runs to 17 residues. When samples were unsorted, roughly 100 million PBMCs were used for genomic DNA. Some clones are missing from TCRdb's copy, which holds only in-frame ones; the method was immunoSEQ multiplex PCR. The sample shows a few hundred thousand clones, approximately 79% of them seen only once. The receptor was derived from a woman in her forties in good health. Some clones in this sample may be carry-over from other donors' samples. Sequences were obtained from PBMCs. The rearrangement uses TRBV7-2 and TRBJ2-2; 13 nucleotides agree with TRBD2. The CDR3 DNA sequence: TGTGCCAGCAGCCAAAGACTAGCGGGAGGATTGGGCGGGGAGCTGTTTTTT. Protein sequence: CASSQRLAGGLGGELFF.